Listed below are T cell receptor beta chains from one sample, sequenced in a study of blood T cell repertoires in COVID-19. Repertoires were generated with immunoSEQ multiplex PCR, while TCRdb's copy carries only in-frame clones and drops some. This sample has 70,000 to 75,000 clones, with 79% found just once. Sample: peripheral blood. These receptors came from a man aged 60 to 69 with active or convalescent COVID-19. Both conserved end residues are part of each CDR3.

CASGRDTSYQETQYF,TRBV7-2,15,TRBJ2-5
CASSLGQGDDGYGYTF,TRBV7-9,16,TRBJ1-2
CASSSAGTTNEKLFF,TRBV3-1/TRBV3-2,15,TRBJ1-4
CASSLRVFRGNSPYEQYF,TRBV7-8,18,TRBJ2-7
CASSLDSQNNEQFF,TRBV5-5,14,TRBJ2-1
CASSILRGSTYEQYF,TRBV19,15,TRBJ2-7
CASKLQGGGGDGYTF,TRBV5-1,15,TRBJ1-2
CSALRAYEQYF,TRBV20-1,11,TRBJ2-7
CASSHGVTGELFF,TRBV6-2/TRBV6-3,13,TRBJ2-2
CSASPRGGLQAYF,TRBV20-1,13,TRBJ2-5
CASSWRASGGTDTQYF,TRBV19,16,TRBJ2-3
CASSLSRQGGNEAFF,TRBV18,15,TRBJ1-1
CASSVSLDSSYNEQFF,TRBV9,16,TRBJ2-1
CASSFWRGGQLDTDTQYF,TRBV27,18,TRBJ2-3
CASSLTGANYGYTF,TRBV5-1,14,TRBJ1-2
CASSDQGMNTEAFF,TRBV27,14,TRBJ1-1
CASSVGDLTNEQFF,TRBV9,14,TRBJ2-1
CASSLHRVGTEAFF,TRBV7-2,14,TRBJ1-1
CASSHTSGQGNIQYF,TRBV4-3,15,TRBJ2-4
CASSEARGGETQYF,TRBV2,14,TRBJ2-5
CASSLARGDSLAGGYTF,TRBV7-8,17,TRBJ1-2
CASSPPFQGSNSLRPYGYTF,TRBV23-1,20,TRBJ1-2
CASSLTNWDTQYF,TRBV7-3,13,TRBJ2-3
CASSPFRQGFEKLFF,TRBV18,15,TRBJ1-4
CAWSKQGGNQPQHF,TRBV30,14,TRBJ1-5
CASSLAWVPGYEQYF,TRBV7-2,15,TRBJ2-7
CASSTGTGPFNYGYTF,TRBV5-6,16,TRBJ1-2
CASSDGGHEQYF,TRBV11-3,12,TRBJ2-7
CASGSTGDNSPLHF,TRBV28,14,TRBJ1-6
CASSPDSWNYEQYF,TRBV18,14,TRBJ2-7
CASSQVGEGDEQYF,TRBV4-1,14,TRBJ2-7
CASSGVPGQGELYGYTF,TRBV28,17,TRBJ1-2
CASSSLDRGGVEKLFF,TRBV5-5,16,TRBJ1-4
CATSGPTTTGIVLGYTF,TRBV24-1,17,TRBJ1-2
CASSFRSGTGSYEQYF,TRBV7-8,16,TRBJ2-7
CTSSQTISSGGYNEQFF,TRBV5-4,17,TRBJ2-1
CAWKGAVSYEQYF,TRBV30,13,TRBJ2-7